The T cell receptor (beta chain) described here comes from a study of T-cell reconstitution after alpha-beta-depleted transplantation in children. Regarding the study as a whole: Most T-cell counts and diversity one year after the transplant came from T cells that were newly produced.

Preparation of the TCRbeta library used unique molecular identifiers. TCRdb reprocessed the PCR reads via MiXCR and lists one record per CDR3 protein. Of 350,000 to 500,000 distinct CDR3 sequences detected, over 40% appear once; the ten largest clones hold 27%. V was shortened by 4 bases and J by 0 bases, with 10 bases between the two germline ends. The CDR3 has 14 residues. Germline V lookup: CDR1 SGHRS, CDR2 YFSETQ. About this clonotype: Its cognate antigen is unknown.

Material: PBMCs, obtained before TCRalphabeta/CD19-depleted stem cell transplant. The TCR was taken from a girl aged 2-10 years with aplastic anemia, due to receive a stem cell transplant. The chain carries TRBV5-1 and TRBJ1-1; D possibly corresponds to TRBD1 (5 bases). DNA of the CDR3: TGCGCCAGCAGCCCCAGGGAAATGAACACTGAAGCTTTCTTT. This gives the protein CASSPREMNTEAFF.